The 32 T cell receptor beta chains in this list originate from one sample, sequenced in a study of shared clonotypes between healthy human individuals. The assay was immunoSEQ multiplex PCR, and TCRdb's table has in-frame clones only and misses some. The profile shows fewer than 1 million clones, 96% of them singletons. Naive CD8 cells were CD45RO-negative, positively selected for CCR7, excluding terminally differentiated effector memory CD45RA+ cells. The sample taken for sequencing was naive CD8+ T cells sorted from blood. The receptors were sampled from a man aged 30 to 45 in good health.

DNA for the CDR3: TGTGCCAGCAGTAGTTACGGGACAGGGGTTTTGAGGGAGCAGTACTTC. It yields the protein CASSSYGTGVLREQYF. This chain connects TRBV5-5 to TRBJ2-7; 10 bases match TRBD1. J gave up 7 bases and V 5 bases, and 15 bases lay outside the gene matches. CDR1 is SGHKS and CDR2 is YYEKEE in the germline V gene (reference sequence). The CDR3 runs to 16 residues.

The chain has TRBV28 and TRBJ2-1, with no clear D. The CDR3 is 17 amino acids. CDR1 and CDR2 (germline): MDHEN, SYDVKM. V dropped 6 bases and J dropped 2 bases, with 20 bases sitting between them. The CDR3 here is CASSPPDPPSAYNEQFF. CDR3 bases: TGTGCCAGCAGCCCCCCCGACCCCCCGTCGGCCTACAATGAGCAGTTCTTC.

About this clone itself: The sample contains more than one DNA sequence encoding this CDR3. This chain links TRBV29-1 with TRBJ2-7; the D gene is possibly TRBD1 (6 bases). The germline V gene encodes CDR1 SQVTM and CDR2 ANQGSEA. This CDR3 has 12 amino acids. V lost 3 bases and J 4 bases, leaving 10 bases between the germline ends. This chain's CDR3 is CSVEGRGYEQYF. The CDR3 nucleotides read TGCAGCGTTGAGGGCAGGGGTTACGAGCAGTACTTC.

The chain couples TRBV7-9 to TRBJ2-5; D call uncertain. The V and J ends lost 4 bases and 4 bases respectively, with 10 bases between them. The CDR3 totals 13 residues. Germline values: CDR1 SEHNR, CDR2 FQNEAQ (reference sequence). The DNA of the CDR3 is TGTGCCAGCAGCTCCTCGGAGCGAGAGACCCAGTACTTC. Protein product: CASSSSERETQYF.

This rearrangement joins TRBV13 to TRBJ2-7, with 8 bases matching TRBD1. With 3 bases clipped from V and 2 bases from J, the junction kept 6 bases outside the gene matches. CDR1 and CDR2 (germline): PRHDT, FYEKMQ (reference sequence). This CDR3 has 15 residues. Here the CDR3 reads CASSFGQGGTYEQYF. The CDR3 region has the DNA TGTGCCAGCAGCTTTGGACAGGGAGGAACCTACGAGCAGTACTTC.

The chain couples TRBV29-1 to TRBJ2-5; TRBD2 agrees at 12 bases. Germline CDR1 SQVTM, CDR2 ANQGSEA. V trimming: 6 bases; J trimming: 5 bases; junction bases outside the gene matches: 10. This CDR3 region has 15 residues. In DNA form, the CDR3 reads TGCAGCGTCCAAATGACTAGCGGGAGTTCGGAGACCCAGTACTTC. Protein sequence: CSVQMTSGSSETQYF.

The CDR3 loop reads CASSQRGTLGDTQYF. CDR3 coding DNA: TGCGCCAGCAGCCAACGGGGGACCCTCGGAGATACGCAGTATTTT. This chain uses TRBV4-1 with TRBJ2-3, with a possible D match to TRBD2 (6 bases). Germline V gives CDR1 MGHRA, CDR2 YSYEKL. V was clipped by 2 bases and J by 5 bases, with 14 bases between them. This CDR3 spans 15 amino acids.

V and J are TRBV7-9 and TRBJ2-1; D remains unclear. The germline gives CDR1 SEHNR, CDR2 FQNEAQ (reference sequence). The CDR3 extends over 14 amino acids. Trimming shortened V by 4 bases and J by 7 bases, and 14 bases separated the two germline ends. CDR3 nucleotide sequence: TGTGCCAGCAGCTGGACGAACCAGGCGAATGAGCAGTTCTTC. This gives the protein CASSWTNQANEQFF. Full variable domain (rest looked up from reference TRBV7-9 and TRBJ2-1): DTGVSQNPRHKITKRGQNVTFRCDPISEHNRLYWYRQTLGQGPEFLTYFQNEAQLEKSRLLSDRFSAERPKGSFSTLEIQRTEQGDSAMYLCASSWTNQANEQFFGPGTRLTVL.

The rearrangement uses TRBV11-2 and TRBJ2-1, with D hard to call. Germline V lookup: CDR1 SGHAT, CDR2 FQNNGV. The V end was cut by 5 bases, the J end by 7 bases, with 6 bases between. The CDR3 extends over 11 amino acids. CDR3 in DNA: TGTGCCAGCAGCGAATCTAATGAGCAGTTCTTC. It translates to CASSESNEQFF.

The chain is built from TRBV7-9 and TRBJ2-5; TRBD2 matches 8 bases. V trimming: 5 bases; J trimming: 4 bases; junction bases outside the gene matches: 18. Per germline, CDR1 SEHNR and CDR2 FQNEAQ (reference sequence). The CDR3 is 18 amino acids. The CDR3 is CASSLIQDRNGRGETQYF. The CDR3 DNA is TGTGCCAGCAGCCTGATCCAGGACAGAAACGGGAGGGGAGAGACCCAGTACTTC.

The gene calls are TRBV14 and TRBJ2-7; D call uncertain. Germline V gives CDR1 SGHDN, CDR2 FVKESK. This CDR3 region has 16 residues. The V end lost 4 bases, the J end lost 2 bases, and 18 bases lay between the germline ends. CDR3 sequence: CASSPRFSEYTYEQYF. Here the CDR3 DNA reads TGTGCCAGCAGCCCCCGTTTTTCCGAATATACCTACGAGCAGTACTTC.

This clone was counted once. This chain uses TRBV11-1 with TRBJ2-3, with D possibly matching TRBD2 (6 bases). V lost 3 bases and J lost 4, with 17 bases in between. This CDR3 comprises 16 residues. Germline V gene lookup returns CDR1 SGHAT and CDR2 FQDESV (reference sequence). The CDR3 reads CASSFFARELPDTQYF. Written as DNA, the CDR3 is TGTGCCAGCAGCTTTTTCGCCCGGGAGCTCCCAGATACGCAGTATTTT.

The chain joins TRBV6-6 to TRBJ2-1, with unresolved D. CDR1 and CDR2 (germline): MNHNY, SVGAGI (reference sequence). Trimming removed 0 bases at V and 9 bases at J, with 12 bases between. This CDR3 is built from 14 residues. CDR3 sequence (DNA): TGTGCCAGCAGTTACTCGAGTAGCTTGGGTGAGCAGTTCTTC. As protein: CASSYSSSLGEQFF.

The chain combines TRBV7-8 with TRBJ2-7, with 7 bases that match TRBD2. Germline-derived CDR1 and CDR2 are SGHVS and FQNEAQ. The junction had 13 bases not matched to a gene; V was cut back by 5 bases and J by 0 bases. The CDR3 covers 17 residues. In DNA, the CDR3 is TGTGCCAGCAGCGTCATGGGAAGCGGGGACTTCTCCTACGAGCAGTACTTC. Protein product: CASSVMGSGDFSYEQYF.

The chain carries TRBV28 and TRBJ2-3; 10 bases line up with TRBD2. The CDR3 spans 19 residues. Looked up from germline, CDR1 is MDHEN and CDR2 is SYDVKM. V lost 5 bases and J lost 4; bases outside the gene matches: 18. This CDR3 reads CASSGMSGRAGTVADTQYF. The CDR3 DNA sequence: TGTGCCAGCAGTGGAATGAGCGGGAGGGCCGGTACGGTTGCAGATACGCAGTATTTT.

The CDR3 nucleotides are TGTGCCAGCAGTTACTATCAGGGCACAGATACGCAGTATTTT. As protein: CASSYYQGTDTQYF. The V gene is TRBV6-5, the J gene TRBJ2-3, with unresolved D. The CDR3 covers 14 residues. The germline V and J ends were trimmed by 1 base and 1 base, with 6 bases remaining between them. CDR1 is MNHEY and CDR2 is SVGAGI in the germline V gene.

Only one count was recorded for this clone. This chain links TRBV7-9 with TRBJ2-2, with D perhaps given as TRBD1 or TRBD2 (5 bases each). Germline loops: CDR1 SEHNR, CDR2 FQNEAQ (reference sequence). Trimming stripped 5 bases from V and 6 bases from J, with 13 bases between. The CDR3 totals 14 residues. CDR3 coding DNA: TGTGCCAGCAGCCGGGGCCCTCCCCCCGGGGAGCTGTTTTTT. It yields the protein CASSRGPPPGELFF.

The CDR3 spells CASSLMWEWETQYF. The CDR3, as DNA: TGTGCCAGCAGCTTAATGTGGGAGTGGGAGACCCAGTACTTC. The chain couples TRBV7-9 to TRBJ2-5; the D gene is possibly TRBD2 (5 bases). CDR3 length equals 14 residues. Trimming left V 2 bases short and J 5 bases short, with 12 bases between. CDR1 and CDR2 (germline): SEHNR, FQNEAQ (reference sequence).

The chain couples TRBV27 to TRBJ2-1; weak D call: TRBD2 (6 bases). V was cut by 3 bases and J by 4 bases, with 13 bases left in between. CDR3 length: 15 amino acids. Germline-derived CDR1 and CDR2 are MNHEY and SMNVEV (reference sequence). The CDR3 here is CASSLIPGLYNEQFF. CDR3 bases: TGTGCCAGCAGTTTGATCCCGGGACTGTACAATGAGCAGTTCTTC.

As concerns this clone: At one boundary the junction diverges from the germline segment, which might be a read error. The sample has other DNA sequences that encode this CDR3 too. V usage is TRBV29-1 and J usage is TRBJ2-1, with 10 bases that match TRBD2. Germline CDR1 and CDR2: SQVTM and ANQGSEA. This CDR3 is built from 14 residues. CDR3 region: CSVEGLAGENEQFF. CDR3 bases: TGCAGCGTCGAAGGGCTAGCGGGAGAGAATGAGCAGTTCTTC.

Only one count was recorded for this clone. This chain connects TRBV6-1 to TRBJ1-2, with TRBD1 as a possible D gene (6 bases). Trimming shortened V by 2 bases and J by 5 bases, and 15 bases separated the two germline ends. Per the germline V gene, CDR1 is MNHNS and CDR2 is SASEGT. This CDR3 comprises 15 residues. As DNA, the CDR3 is TGTGCCAGCAGTGAACCAGGACAGATGGAGTATGGCTACACCTTC. Translation gives CASSEPGQMEYGYTF.

This sequence joins TRBV2 and TRBJ2-1; 9 bases map to TRBD2. The ends lost 4 bases at V and 0 bases at J; junction bases unmatched: 4. The CDR3 is made up of 16 amino acids. Per the germline V gene, CDR1 is SNHLY and CDR2 is FYNNEI. The CDR3 is CASSGSGSPSYNEQFF. The DNA of the CDR3 is TGTGCCAGCAGTGGTAGCGGGAGTCCCTCCTACAATGAGCAGTTCTTC.

V usage is TRBV6-5 and J usage is TRBJ2-1, with TRBD2 identical over 8 bases. The CDR3 consists of 14 residues. The V gene's germline CDR1 is MNHEY and CDR2 SVGAGI. V dropped 9 bases and J dropped 4; count of bases not matched to a gene: 8. The CDR3 reads CARRAGVSYNEQFF. The CDR3 DNA is TGTGCCAGACGAGCGGGAGTGAGTTACAATGAGCAGTTCTTC.

The chain recombines TRBV11-2 with TRBJ2-3, with a weak D call TRBD2 (6 bases). This CDR3 comprises 15 residues. V dropped 8 bases and J dropped 7 bases, with 22 bases sitting between them. CDR1 and CDR2 (germline): SGHAT, FQNNGV. The CDR3 spells CASRGAGPSTYTQYF. CDR3 coding DNA: TGTGCCAGCCGCGGGGCCGGGCCCAGTACGTATACGCAGTATTTT. The whole variable domain, filled in from reference TRBV11-2 and TRBJ2-3, reads EAGVAQSPRYKIIEKRQSVAFWCNPISGHATLYWYQQILGQGPKLLIQFQNNGVVDDSQLPKDRFSAERLKGVDSTLKIQPAKLEDSAVYLCASRGAGPSTYTQYFGPGTRLTVL.

With regard to this clone: At the DNA level, this CDR3 is encoded by other sequences in the same sample as well. The chain carries TRBV5-4 and TRBJ2-7, with D possibly matching TRBD1 (6 bases). There are 14 residues in the CDR3. Trimming cost V 3 bases and J 3 bases, with 13 bases left between them. The germline CDR1 and CDR2 sequences are SGHNT and YYREEE (reference sequence). The CDR3: CASSSTGTIYEQYF. DNA of the CDR3: TGTGCCAGCAGCTCCACTGGGACAATCTACGAGCAGTACTTC. Full variable domain (missing parts from reference TRBV5-4 and TRBJ2-7): ETGVTQSPTHLIKTRGQQVTLRCSSQSGHNTVSWYQQALGQGPQFIFQYYREEENGRGNFPPRFSGLQFPNYSSELNVNALELDDSALYLCASSSTGTIYEQYFGPGTRLTVT.

This chain links TRBV2 with TRBJ1-1, with a possible D match to TRBD1 (5 bases). V lost 10 bases, J lost 4 bases, and 16 bases lay in between. Germline CDR1 SNHLY, CDR2 FYNNEI. The CDR3 runs 13 residues. Here the CDR3 DNA reads TGTGCCACCTACGGGGGGATCGGCACTGAAGCTTTCTTT. Translating gives CATYGGIGTEAFF.

CDR3 DNA: TGCGCCAGCAGCCAAGGGATAACGGGAAACGAGCAGTACTTC. The encoded protein is CASSQGITGNEQYF. The V and J genes are TRBV4-1 and TRBJ2-7; a possible D gene is TRBD2 (5 bases). The CDR3 loop spans 14 amino acids. Per germline, CDR1 MGHRA and CDR2 YSYEKL. Trimming cost V 1 base and J 5 bases, with 12 bases left between them.

The V call is TRBV7-2, the J call TRBJ2-7; 13 bases line up with TRBD2. This CDR3 comprises 17 residues. J gave up 2 bases and V 5 bases, and 9 bases lay outside the gene matches. Germline V gene data show CDR1 as SGHTA and CDR2 as FQGNSA. In DNA form, the CDR3 reads TGTGCCAGCAGCCTCCGGACCGGACTAGCGGGAGCCTACGAGCAGTACTTC. Translation gives CASSLRTGLAGAYEQYF.

The V call is TRBV5-4, the J call TRBJ2-5; D remains ambiguous. V gave up 0 bases and J gave up 5 bases, with 11 bases separating them. From germline, CDR1 is SGHNT and CDR2 YYREEE (reference sequence). The CDR3 is made up of 14 amino acids. In nucleotides, the CDR3 is TGTGCCAGCAGCTTGGAACGTCTCTGGGAGACCCAGTACTTC. It specifies CASSLERLWETQYF.

V is TRBV2 and J is TRBJ1-3; TRBD1 matches at 7 bases. CDR1 SNHLY and CDR2 FYNNEI come from the germline V gene. This CDR3 has 13 residues. With V trimmed by 10 bases and J by 4 bases, 7 bases remained unmatched. CDR3 sequence (DNA): TGTGCCACACTTGACAGGGTGGGAAACACCATATATTTT. It yields the protein CATLDRVGNTIYF.

This chain uses TRBV27 with TRBJ1-2, with TRBD1 matching 7 bases. This CDR3 spans 15 amino acids. The V and J ends lost 5 bases and 4 bases, in that order; junction bases with no gene match: 10. Germline CDR1 reads MNHEY; CDR2 reads SMNVEV (reference sequence). CDR3 region: CASSDPQTGTYGYTF. The CDR3 DNA reads TGTGCCAGCAGTGATCCGCAGACAGGGACCTATGGCTACACCTTC.

The chain employs TRBV7-2 and TRBJ2-1; the D gene is possibly TRBD1 (6 bases). The CDR3 totals 17 residues. The V and J ends lost 1 base and 3 bases respectively, with 16 bases between them. CDR1 and CDR2 (germline): SGHTA, FQGNSA. The CDR3 DNA reads TGTGCCAGCAGCTTAGATTGGGACACCGCTATCTACAATGAGCAGTTCTTC. Translated, it gives CASSLDWDTAIYNEQFF.